Given below is one TCR beta chain in context. Germline V gives CDR1 SGDLS, CDR2 YYNGEE. V shed 3 bases, J shed 3 bases, and the junction held 3 bases outside the gene matches. The CDR3 runs to 15 residues. Profiling relied on immunoSEQ multiplex PCR, and the TCRdb table lists in-frame clones only, not all of them. The sample holds hundreds of thousands of clones; more than 80% are singletons and the top ten take 0.9% to 1.2%. This sample is part of a study of blood T cell repertoires in COVID-19. The TCR sequence derives from a man aged 25 to 40 who had recovered from COVID-19. The V call is TRBV9, the J call TRBJ2-1; 10 bases are a match to TRBD2. Sequenced sample: PBMCs or T cells enriched from blood (not recorded which). The CDR3 DNA sequence: TGTGCCAGCAGCGGAACTAGCGGGGTCTACAATGAGCAGTTCTTC. The encoded protein is CASSGTSGVYNEQFF.